One and the same sample provided the 13 T cell receptor beta chains below, sequenced in a study of blood T cell repertoires in COVID-19. Sequencing used immunoSEQ multiplex PCR; TCRdb keeps in-frame clones, though not all of them. This table holds 300,000 to 450,000 clones, about nine tenths found once. Sample: PBMCs or T cells enriched from blood (not recorded which). The receptor set was obtained from a woman in her 30s who had been exposed to COVID-19.

The chain is built from TRBV7-6 and TRBJ2-3; D gene uncertain. Germline V gives CDR1 SGHVS, CDR2 FNYEAQ. V was cut by 5 bases and J by 4 bases, with 16 bases left in between. The CDR3 sequence is 15 residues long. CDR3: CASSPLLSEADTQYF. The CDR3 DNA is TGTGCCAGCAGCCCGCTTCTGTCAGAGGCAGATACGCAGTATTTT.

The sample holds one count of this clone. The J gene is TRBJ2-1, the V gene TRBV5-1; 9 bases fit TRBD2. Losses at the gene ends were 1 base for V and 8 bases for J; bases not matched to a gene: 10. CDR1 is SGHRS and CDR2 is YFSETQ in the germline V gene. The CDR3 runs 16 residues. The CDR3 DNA reads TGCGCCAGCAGCTTGAGGGGACTAGCCCGCGGGGATGAGCAGTTCTTC. Translated: CASSLRGLARGDEQFF.

The CDR3 bases are TGTGCCAGCAGTACGGGGACTGCGACCGGGGAGCTGTTTTTT. Translating gives CASSTGTATGELFF. The rearrangement uses TRBV2 and TRBJ2-2; weak D call: TRBD2 (6 bases). Trimming took 5 bases from V and 5 from J, leaving 12 bases between them. The CDR3 consists of 14 residues. CDR1 is SNHLY, CDR2 FYNNEI, per germline.

This clone is a singleton in its sample. The gene calls are TRBV7-9 and TRBJ2-1; maybe TRBD1 (6 bases). This CDR3 is built from 15 residues. Deletions cut 1 base from V and 7 bases from J, with 14 bases between. In germline, CDR1 is SEHNR, CDR2 FQNEAQ (reference sequence). CDR3 protein: CASSLGAAQGNEQFF. For the CDR3, the DNA is TGTGCCAGCAGCTTAGGAGCGGCCCAGGGGAATGAGCAGTTCTTC.

Only one count was recorded for this clone. V gene TRBV2 combines with J gene TRBJ2-1, with 8 bases matching TRBD2. With 6 bases clipped from V and 4 bases from J, the junction kept 2 bases outside the gene matches. The CDR3 extends over 13 amino acids. The germline gives CDR1 SNHLY, CDR2 FYNNEI. The CDR3 nucleotides read TGTGCCAGCAGACTAGCGGTTTACAATGAGCAGTTCTTC. It is translated as CASRLAVYNEQFF. The variable domain in full, completed from reference TRBV2 and TRBJ2-1, reads EPEVTQTPSHQVTQMGQEVILRCVPISNHLYFYWYRQILGQKVEFLVSFYNNEISEKSEIFDDQFSVERPDGSNFTLKIRSTKLEDSAMYFCASRLAVYNEQFFGPGTRLTVL.

The chain has TRBV2 and TRBJ1-1, with TRBD1 as a possible D gene (5 bases). V shed 6 bases and J shed 0 bases, with 8 bases lying between them. CDR3 length equals 13 residues. CDR1 and CDR2 (germline): SNHLY, FYNNEI. The CDR3 nucleotides are TGTGCCAGCAGAGACAGACTGAACACTGAAGCTTTCTTT. The encoded protein is CASRDRLNTEAFF.

The chain recombines TRBV28 with TRBJ2-5; D uncertain. Deletions cut 3 bases from V and 5 bases from J, with 7 bases between. CDR3 length: 12 amino acids. The V gene's germline CDR1 is MDHEN and CDR2 SYDVKM. CDR3 in amino acids: CASSFPRETQYF. CDR3 DNA sequence: TGTGCCAGCAGTTTCCCTAGGGAGACCCAGTACTTC.

The chain joins TRBV10-3 to TRBJ2-3, with D possibly TRBD1 on 5 matching bases. In germline, CDR1 is ENHRY, CDR2 SYGVKD. Trimming left V 4 bases short and J 0 bases short, with 11 bases between. The CDR3 extends over 15 amino acids. The CDR3 sequence: CAISGGVPSTDTQYF. Written as DNA, the CDR3 is TGTGCCATCAGTGGGGGCGTCCCTAGCACAGATACGCAGTATTTT.

The chain links TRBV7-3 to TRBJ2-3; 7 nucleotides agree with TRBD2. The CDR3 is made up of 15 amino acids. V gave up 5 bases and J gave up 5 bases; unmatched junction bases: 10. Germline CDR1 SGHTA, CDR2 FQGTGA. The CDR3 DNA is TGTGCCAGCAGCCGGGCCGGGAGGTCGGGAGATACGCAGTATTTT. Residues: CASSRAGRSGDTQYF.

The V gene is TRBV29-1, the J gene TRBJ2-1; 8 nucleotides agree with TRBD1. The CDR3 runs to 15 residues. Germline values: CDR1 SQVTM, CDR2 ANQGSEA. V lost 8 bases, J lost 3 bases, and 12 bases stayed unmatched. Written as DNA, the CDR3 is TGCAGCCCCAGTAAAACAGGGGGTGGCTACAATGAGCAGTTCTTC. Translation gives CSPSKTGGGYNEQFF.

This chain connects TRBV7-6 to TRBJ1-3, with a possible D match to TRBD1 (6 bases). Looked up from germline, CDR1 is SGHVS and CDR2 is FNYEAQ. V was trimmed by 10 bases and J by 7 bases, leaving 20 bases between them. The CDR3 has 14 amino acids. Here the CDR3 reads CATTDPTGSNTIYF. The CDR3 nucleotides are TGTGCCACCACCGACCCCACAGGGAGTAACACCATATATTTT.

The chain couples TRBV28 to TRBJ1-3, with TRBD1 identical over 7 bases. The CDR3 covers 14 residues. Germline loops: CDR1 MDHEN, CDR2 SYDVKM. The ends lost 3 bases at V and 4 bases at J; junction bases unmatched: 3. The CDR3 region is CASSLTGNGNTIYF. The CDR3, as DNA: TGTGCCAGCAGTTTGACAGGGAACGGAAACACCATATATTTT.

The rearrangement joins TRBV30 to TRBJ2-1; no clear D gene. The CDR3 runs 11 residues. V was pared by 0 bases and J by 8 bases, with 5 bases between. Looked up from germline, CDR1 is GTSNPN and CDR2 is SVGIG (reference sequence). The CDR3 loop reads CAWSVLDEQFF. The CDR3, as DNA: TGTGCCTGGAGTGTACTGGATGAGCAGTTCTTC.